This TCR beta chain is drawn from a study of T cell changes during pregnancy in multiple sclerosis. Looked up from germline, CDR1 is ENHRY and CDR2 is SYGVKD. Deletions cut 8 bases from V and 2 bases from J, with 13 bases between. The CDR3 loop spans 14 amino acids. This clone occurred once. Profiled with immunoSEQ multiplex PCR; TCRdb holds only in-frame clones, not every one. Here the sample spans 4,800 or so clones, over 65% being singletons. V usage is TRBV10-3 and J usage is TRBJ1-5; D unclear. The sequence was obtained from a female donor in good health, enrolled as a control in a pregnancy study. The source was CD8+ T cells from peripheral blood mononuclear cells, collected in the second trimester of pregnancy. DNA of the CDR3: TGTGCCATCTCCGGGGAAAGTGGCAATCAGCCCCAGCATTTT. This encodes CAISGESGNQPQHF.